A single sample is the source of the 10 T cell receptor beta chains below, sequenced in a study of memory CD4+ T cells and cytomegalovirus serostatus. TCRdb keeps only in-frame clones here, not all; method: immunoSEQ multiplex PCR. The data contain about 64,000 clones, around 77% of them singletons. Single viable CD3+CD4+CD8-CD45RO+ cells were sorted as the memory CD4+ T cells. Material for sequencing was memory CD4+ T cells from blood. These receptors were taken from an adult in good health and CMV-seronegative.

This clone was detected once. The chain couples TRBV5-5 to TRBJ1-2; D possibly corresponds to TRBD1 (6 bases). V gave up 1 base and J gave up 5 bases, with 21 bases separating them. Per germline, CDR1 SGHKS and CDR2 YYEKEE (reference sequence). The CDR3 has 17 amino acids. The CDR3 DNA reads TGTGCCAGCAGCTTGTTCATTGGGAATGAGGGGGATTATGGCTACACCTTC. Translated, it gives CASSLFIGNEGDYGYTF. The full variable domain, in which reference TRBV5-5 and TRBJ1-2 provide the parts outside the CDR3, is DAGVTQSPTHLIKTRGQQVTLRCSPISGHKSVSWYQQVLGQGPQFIFQYYEKEERGRGNFPDRFSARQFPNYSSELNVNALLLGDSALYLCASSLFIGNEGDYGYTFGSGTRLTVV.

In its sample, this clone was seen once. The J gene is TRBJ2-7, the V gene TRBV5-6; D gene unclear. The germline V gene has CDR1 SGHDT and CDR2 YYEEEE. The germline V and J ends were trimmed by 7 bases and 4 bases, with 12 bases remaining between them. This CDR3 has 12 residues. The chain's CDR3 is CASLKPGYEQYF. CDR3 DNA sequence: TGTGCCAGCTTAAAGCCAGGATACGAGCAGTACTTC.

The J gene is TRBJ1-6, the V gene TRBV6-6, with D unclear. Looked up from germline, CDR1 is MNHNY and CDR2 is SVGAGI (reference sequence). The V end lost 6 bases, the J end lost 0 bases, and 9 bases lay between the germline ends. The CDR3 contains 15 residues. This CDR3 reads CASRDWSSYNSPLHF. CDR3 in DNA: TGTGCCAGCAGGGACTGGAGCTCCTATAATTCACCCCTCCACTTT.

The chain combines TRBV27 with TRBJ2-7; D gene unclear. Trimming removed 4 bases at V and 6 bases at J, with 19 bases between. Germline loops: CDR1 MNHEY, CDR2 SMNVEV (reference sequence). This CDR3 has 15 residues. The CDR3, as DNA: TGTGCCAGCAGTTCCCCCGTGATCGGGTTGGGCGAGCAGTACTTC. This translates into CASSSPVIGLGEQYF.

The genes are TRBV14 and TRBJ1-2; D is unclear. V shed 2 bases and J shed 4 bases, with 5 bases lying between them. Germline lookup yields CDR1 SGHDN and CDR2 FVKESK. The CDR3 contains 12 residues. CDR3 protein: CASSQSAYGYTF. The CDR3 DNA reads as TGTGCCAGCAGCCAATCAGCCTATGGCTACACCTTC. Full variable domain (outside the CDR3, taken from reference TRBV14 and TRBJ1-2): EAGVTQFPSHSVIEKGQTVTLRCDPISGHDNLYWYRRVMGKEIKFLLHFVKESKQDESGMPNNRFLAERTGGTYSTLKVQPAELEDSGVYFCASSQSAYGYTFGSGTRLTVV.

The chain couples TRBV28 to TRBJ1-2; D is uncertain. V gave up 3 bases and J gave up 4 bases, with 6 bases separating them. CDR3 size: 12 residues. The germline V gene has CDR1 MDHEN and CDR2 SYDVKM. The CDR3 spells CASSFGSYGYTF. The CDR3 DNA is TGTGCCAGCAGTTTCGGCAGCTATGGCTACACCTTC.

V is TRBV7-9 and J is TRBJ1-4, with TRBD1 matching 7 bases. V shed 0 bases and J 5 bases; nucleotides not matched to a gene: 3. In germline, CDR1 is SEHNR, CDR2 FQNEAQ (reference sequence). The CDR3 runs to 15 residues. DNA for the CDR3: TGTGCCAGCAGCTTAGCTCAGGGGGGGAATGAAAAACTGTTTTTT. Protein sequence: CASSLAQGGNEKLFF.

This sequence joins TRBV4-1 and TRBJ2-1, with D tentatively TRBD1 or TRBD2 (6 bases each). CDR3 length: 18 residues. Trimming left V 6 bases short and J 7 bases short, with 28 bases between. The germline gives CDR1 MGHRA, CDR2 YSYEKL. The CDR3 is CASRPTPLGGGLANEQFF. The DNA for the CDR3 is TGCGCCAGCAGACCTACACCCCTGGGGGGCGGGTTAGCTAATGAGCAGTTCTTC.

The V and J genes are TRBV18 and TRBJ2-7, with 11 bases lining up with TRBD2. This CDR3 contains 15 residues. Per germline, CDR1 KGHSH and CDR2 LQKENI. The V gene end was trimmed by 4 bases and the J gene end by 3 bases; junction bases not matched to a gene: 5. The CDR3 here is CASSQGTSGNYEQYF. The CDR3 DNA reads TGTGCCAGCTCACAGGGGACTAGCGGAAACTACGAGCAGTACTTC.

This rearrangement joins TRBV5-1 to TRBJ1-1; no clear D. This CDR3 has 15 residues. V lost 4 bases and J lost 4, with 17 bases in between. Germline loops: CDR1 SGHRS, CDR2 YFSETQ. The CDR3 protein is CASSPPAGTVTEAFF. The CDR3 DNA is TGCGCCAGCAGCCCACCGGCAGGAACGGTCACTGAAGCTTTCTTT.